This T cell receptor beta chain stems from a study of long-term antiretroviral therapy in people with HIV. As for this clone: Its target is unknown.

Regarding the study as a whole: In the period from about 2003 to 2017, blood was collected, possibly under older ART regimens. ART was followed by higher diversity that remained below transplant donor controls.

The CDR3 totals 16 residues. CDR1 and CDR2 (germline): SGDLS, YYNGEE. V lost 4 bases, J lost 3 bases, and 4 bases stayed unmatched. Version v3.0 of the immunoSEQ assay ran at survey level. The data were produced by immunoSEQ multiplex PCR, yet TCRdb's version contains in-frame clones alone and is incomplete. This table has about 21,000 clones, around 84% appearing once. This sequence originates from a woman aged 45 to 65 with HIV. Source: unsorted PBMCs, taken 1.9 years after starting antiretroviral therapy. This chain connects TRBV9 to TRBJ2-2, with 12 bases that match TRBD2. The DNA for the CDR3 is TGTGCCAGCAGCCCCCGGACTAGCGGGGACACCGGGGAGCTGTTTTTT. Translation gives CASSPRTSGDTGELFF.